A single TCR beta chain is shown here with its context. The data are from a study of T cell responses to AZD1222 COVID-19 vaccine. Clones were sequenced by immunoSEQ multiplex PCR, and TCRdb holds only the in-frame ones, with some missing. The sample lists fewer than 200,000 clones, over 80% occurring once. The V end lost 0 bases, the J end lost 4 bases, and 11 bases lay between the germline ends. Germline lookup yields CDR1 SGDLS and CDR2 YYNGEE. The CDR3 runs to 15 residues. The V gene is TRBV9, the J gene TRBJ1-3; D is perhaps TRBD1 (5 bases). The TCR comes from an adult in good health. Sequenced here: peripheral blood, sampled on day 0 of AZD1222 vaccination. CDR3 sequence: CASSVDWGEGNTIYF. The CDR3 DNA sequence: TGTGCCAGCAGCGTAGATTGGGGGGAAGGAAACACCATATATTTT. The full variable domain, rest sourced from reference TRBV9 and TRBJ1-3, is DSGVTQTPKHLITATGQRVTLRCSPRSGDLSVYWYQQSLDQGLQFLIQYYNGEERAKGNILERFSAQQFPDLHSELNLSSLELGDSALYFCASSVDWGEGNTIYFGEGSWLTVV.